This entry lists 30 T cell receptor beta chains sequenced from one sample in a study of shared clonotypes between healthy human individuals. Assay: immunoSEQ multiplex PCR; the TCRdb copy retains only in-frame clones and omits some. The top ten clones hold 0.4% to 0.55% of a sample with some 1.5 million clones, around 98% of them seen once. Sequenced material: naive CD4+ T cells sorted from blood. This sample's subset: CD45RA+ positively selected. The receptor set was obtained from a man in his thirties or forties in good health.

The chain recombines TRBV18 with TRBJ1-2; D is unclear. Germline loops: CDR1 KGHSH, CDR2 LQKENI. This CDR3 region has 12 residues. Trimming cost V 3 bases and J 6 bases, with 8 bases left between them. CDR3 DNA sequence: TGTGCCAGCTCACCCAACGGGGATGGCTACACCTTC. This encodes CASSPNGDGYTF.

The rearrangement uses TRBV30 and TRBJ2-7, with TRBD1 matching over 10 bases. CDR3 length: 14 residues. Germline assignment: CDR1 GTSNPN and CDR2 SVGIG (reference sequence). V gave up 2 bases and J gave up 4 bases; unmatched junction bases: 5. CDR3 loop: CAWSIGTGEYEQYF. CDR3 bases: TGTGCCTGGAGTATTGGGACAGGGGAATACGAGCAGTACTTC.

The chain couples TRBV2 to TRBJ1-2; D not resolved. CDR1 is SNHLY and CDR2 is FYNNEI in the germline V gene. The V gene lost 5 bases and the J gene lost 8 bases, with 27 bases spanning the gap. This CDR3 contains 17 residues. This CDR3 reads CASSFTQDPPPSRGYTF. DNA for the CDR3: TGTGCCAGCAGTTTTACCCAGGACCCGCCGCCGAGCAGAGGCTACACCTTC.

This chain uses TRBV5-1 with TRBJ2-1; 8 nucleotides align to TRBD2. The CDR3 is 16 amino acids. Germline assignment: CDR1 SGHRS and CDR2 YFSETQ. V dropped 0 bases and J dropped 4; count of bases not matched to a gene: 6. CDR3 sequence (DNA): TGCGCCAGCAGCTTGGGATTACTAGCGGAGTACAATGAGCAGTTCTTC. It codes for CASSLGLLAEYNEQFF.

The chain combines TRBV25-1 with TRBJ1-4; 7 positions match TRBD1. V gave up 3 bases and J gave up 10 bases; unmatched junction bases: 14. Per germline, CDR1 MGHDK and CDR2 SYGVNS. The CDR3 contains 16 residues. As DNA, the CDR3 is TGTGCCAGCAGTGACCCGGTTCGACAGGGCTTGGGAAAACTGTTTTTT. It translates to CASSDPVRQGLGKLFF.

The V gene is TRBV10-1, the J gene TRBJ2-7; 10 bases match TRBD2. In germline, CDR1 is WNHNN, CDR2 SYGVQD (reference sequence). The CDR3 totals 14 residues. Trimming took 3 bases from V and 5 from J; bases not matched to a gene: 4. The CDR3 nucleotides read TGCGCCAGCAGTGAAAGCGGGAGGGCCAACGAGCAGTACTTC. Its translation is CASSESGRANEQYF.

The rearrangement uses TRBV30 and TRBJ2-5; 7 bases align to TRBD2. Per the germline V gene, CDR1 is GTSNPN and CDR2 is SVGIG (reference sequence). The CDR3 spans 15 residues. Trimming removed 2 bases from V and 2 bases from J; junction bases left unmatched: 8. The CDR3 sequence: CAWSFPGGIQETQYF. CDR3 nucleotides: TGTGCCTGGAGTTTTCCGGGAGGAATACAAGAGACCCAGTACTTC.

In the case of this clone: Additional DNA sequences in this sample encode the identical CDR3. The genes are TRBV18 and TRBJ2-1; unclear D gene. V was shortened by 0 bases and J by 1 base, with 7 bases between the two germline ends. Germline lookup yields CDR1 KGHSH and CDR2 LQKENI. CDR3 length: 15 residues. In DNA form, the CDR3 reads TGTGCCAGCTCACCACCTCAAGGGTCCTACAATGAGCAGTTCTTC. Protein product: CASSPPQGSYNEQFF. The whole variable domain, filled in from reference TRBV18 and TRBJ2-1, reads NAGVMQNPRHLVRRRGQEARLRCSPMKGHSHVYWYRQLPEEGLKFMVYLQKENIIDESGMPKERFSAEFPKEGPSILRIQQVVRGDSAAYFCASSPPQGSYNEQFFGPGTRLTVL.

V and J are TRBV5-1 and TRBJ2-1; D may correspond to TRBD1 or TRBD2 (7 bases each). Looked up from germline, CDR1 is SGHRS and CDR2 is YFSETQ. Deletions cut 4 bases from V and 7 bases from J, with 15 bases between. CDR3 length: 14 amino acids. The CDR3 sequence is CASSVGTAGNEQFF. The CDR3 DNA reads TGCGCCAGCAGCGTAGGGACAGCGGGGAATGAGCAGTTCTTC.

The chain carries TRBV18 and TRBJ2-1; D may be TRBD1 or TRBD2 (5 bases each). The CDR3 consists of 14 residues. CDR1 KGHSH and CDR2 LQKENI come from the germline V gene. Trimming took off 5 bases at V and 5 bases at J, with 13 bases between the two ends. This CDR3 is CASSWGGPNNEQFF. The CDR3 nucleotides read TGTGCCAGCTCATGGGGCGGGCCGAACAATGAGCAGTTCTTC.

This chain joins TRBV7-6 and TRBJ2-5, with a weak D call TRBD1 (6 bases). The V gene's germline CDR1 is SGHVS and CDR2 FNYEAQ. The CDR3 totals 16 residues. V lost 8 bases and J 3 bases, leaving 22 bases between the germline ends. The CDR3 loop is CASGDLGADRKETQYF. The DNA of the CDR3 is TGTGCCAGCGGAGACCTCGGAGCCGACAGGAAAGAGACCCAGTACTTC.

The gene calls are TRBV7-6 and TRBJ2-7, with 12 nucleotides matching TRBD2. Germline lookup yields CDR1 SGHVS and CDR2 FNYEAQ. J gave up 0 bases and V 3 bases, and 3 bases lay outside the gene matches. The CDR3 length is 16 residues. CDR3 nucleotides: TGTGCCAGCAGCTTTGGACTAGCGGGGAGCTCCTACGAGCAGTACTTC. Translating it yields CASSFGLAGSSYEQYF.

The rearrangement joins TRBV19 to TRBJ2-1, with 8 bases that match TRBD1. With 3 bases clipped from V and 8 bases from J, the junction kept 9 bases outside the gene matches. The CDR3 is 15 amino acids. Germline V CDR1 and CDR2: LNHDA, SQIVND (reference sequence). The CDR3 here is CASSIAGGAVYEQFF. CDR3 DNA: TGTGCCAGTAGTATTGCAGGGGGCGCGGTCTATGAGCAGTTCTTC.

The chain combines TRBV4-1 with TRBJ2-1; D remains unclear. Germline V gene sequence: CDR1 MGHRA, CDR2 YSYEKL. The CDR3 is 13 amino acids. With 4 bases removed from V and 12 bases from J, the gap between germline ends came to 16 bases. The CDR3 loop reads CASSPRFGTGQFF. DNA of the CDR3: TGCGCCAGCAGCCCCCGTTTTGGAACGGGGCAGTTCTTC.

Written as DNA, the CDR3 is TGTGCCAGCAGCTCGTCGGGCGGGAGGACTTACGAGCAGTACTTC. Its protein product is CASSSSGGRTYEQYF. The V gene is TRBV7-9, the J gene TRBJ2-7; 8 positions match TRBD2. The CDR3 spans 15 residues. V dropped 4 bases and J dropped 4; count of bases not matched to a gene: 9. Per the germline V gene, CDR1 is SEHNR and CDR2 is FQNEAQ (reference sequence).

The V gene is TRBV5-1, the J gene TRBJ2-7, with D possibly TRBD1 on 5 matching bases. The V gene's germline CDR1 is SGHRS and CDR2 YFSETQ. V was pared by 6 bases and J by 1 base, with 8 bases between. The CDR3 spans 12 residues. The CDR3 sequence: CASTDRSYEQYF. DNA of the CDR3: TGCGCCAGCACAGACAGATCCTACGAGCAGTACTTC. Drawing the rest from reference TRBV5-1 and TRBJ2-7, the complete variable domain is KAGVTQTPRYLIKTRGQQVTLSCSPISGHRSVSWYQQTPGQGLQFLFEYFSETQRNKGNFPGRFSGRQFSNSRSEMNVSTLELGDSALYLCASTDRSYEQYFGPGTRLTVT.

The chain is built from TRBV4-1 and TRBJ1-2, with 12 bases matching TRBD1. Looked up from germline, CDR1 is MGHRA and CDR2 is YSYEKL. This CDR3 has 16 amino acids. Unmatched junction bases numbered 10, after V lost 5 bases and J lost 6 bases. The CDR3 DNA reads TGCGCCAGCAGCAGGGTGGGACAGGGGGCTGAGGATGGCTACACCTTC. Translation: CASSRVGQGAEDGYTF.

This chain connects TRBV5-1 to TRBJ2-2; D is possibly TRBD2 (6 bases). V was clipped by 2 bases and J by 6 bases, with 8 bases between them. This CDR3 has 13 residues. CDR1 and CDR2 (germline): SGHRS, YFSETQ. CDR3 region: CASSFGTPGELFF. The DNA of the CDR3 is TGCGCCAGCAGCTTCGGGACTCCCGGGGAGCTGTTTTTT.

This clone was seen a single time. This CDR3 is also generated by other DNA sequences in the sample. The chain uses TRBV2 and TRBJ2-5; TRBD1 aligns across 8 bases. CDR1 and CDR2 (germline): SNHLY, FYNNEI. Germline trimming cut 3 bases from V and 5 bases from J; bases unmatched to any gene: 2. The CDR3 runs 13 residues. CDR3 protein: CASSDRGRETQYF. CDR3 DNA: TGTGCCAGCAGTGACAGGGGGCGTGAGACCCAGTACTTC.

The CDR3: CAISLGGAGANVLTF. The CDR3 region has the DNA TGTGCCATCAGCCTTGGAGGGGCCGGGGCCAACGTCCTGACTTTC. V is TRBV10-3 and J is TRBJ2-6; possible D gene TRBD2, 6 bases. The CDR3 consists of 15 residues. Trimming stripped 6 bases from V and 4 bases from J, with 13 bases between. Germline CDR1 is ENHRY and CDR2 is SYGVKD.

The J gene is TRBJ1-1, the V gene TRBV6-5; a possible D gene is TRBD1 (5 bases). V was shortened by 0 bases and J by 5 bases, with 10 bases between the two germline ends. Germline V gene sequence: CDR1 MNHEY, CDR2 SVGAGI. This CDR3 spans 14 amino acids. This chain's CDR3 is CASSYSGARTEAFF. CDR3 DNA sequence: TGTGCCAGCAGTTACTCAGGGGCAAGAACTGAAGCTTTCTTT.

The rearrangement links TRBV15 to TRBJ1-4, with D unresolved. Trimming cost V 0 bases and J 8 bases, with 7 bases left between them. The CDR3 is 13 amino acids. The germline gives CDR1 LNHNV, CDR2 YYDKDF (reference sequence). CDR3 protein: CATSRDNQEKLFF. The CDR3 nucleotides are TGTGCCACCAGCAGAGATAACCAGGAAAAACTGTTTTTT. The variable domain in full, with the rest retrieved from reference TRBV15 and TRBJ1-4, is DAMVIQNPRYQVTQFGKPVTLSCSQTLNHNVMYWYQQKSSQAPKLLFHYYDKDFNNEADTPDNFQSRRPNTSFCFLDIRSPGLGDTAMYLCATSRDNQEKLFFGSGTQLSVL.

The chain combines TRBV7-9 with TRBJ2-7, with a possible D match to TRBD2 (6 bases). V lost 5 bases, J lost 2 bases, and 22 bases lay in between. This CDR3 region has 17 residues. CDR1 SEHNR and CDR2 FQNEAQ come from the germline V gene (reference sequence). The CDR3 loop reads CASSIYEGGNPPYEQYF. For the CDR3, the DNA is TGTGCCAGCAGCATATACGAGGGCGGGAACCCCCCCTACGAGCAGTACTTC.

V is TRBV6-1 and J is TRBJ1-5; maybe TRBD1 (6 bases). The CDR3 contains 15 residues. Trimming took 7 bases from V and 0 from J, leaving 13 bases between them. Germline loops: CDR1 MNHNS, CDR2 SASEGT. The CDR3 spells CASNKQGYSNQPQHF. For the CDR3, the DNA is TGTGCCAGCAATAAACAGGGATATAGCAATCAGCCCCAGCATTTT.

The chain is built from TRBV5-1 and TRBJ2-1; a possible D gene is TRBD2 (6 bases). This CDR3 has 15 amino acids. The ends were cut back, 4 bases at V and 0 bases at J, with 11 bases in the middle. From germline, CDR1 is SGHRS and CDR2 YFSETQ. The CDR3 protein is CASSGGLFSYNEQFF. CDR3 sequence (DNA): TGCGCCAGCAGCGGGGGACTTTTCTCCTACAATGAGCAGTTCTTC.

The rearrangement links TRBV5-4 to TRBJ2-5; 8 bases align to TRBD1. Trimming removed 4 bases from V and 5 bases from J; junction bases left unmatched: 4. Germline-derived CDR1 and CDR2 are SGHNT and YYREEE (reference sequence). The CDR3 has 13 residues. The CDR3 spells CASSRTGLETQYF. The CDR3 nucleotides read TGTGCCAGCAGCAGGACAGGGTTGGAGACCCAGTACTTC.

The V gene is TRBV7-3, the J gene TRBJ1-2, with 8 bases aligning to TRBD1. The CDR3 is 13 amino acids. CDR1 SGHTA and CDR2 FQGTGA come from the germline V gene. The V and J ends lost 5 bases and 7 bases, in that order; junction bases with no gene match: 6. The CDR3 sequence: CASSIDRGGGYTF. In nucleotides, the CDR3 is TGTGCCAGCAGCATCGACAGGGGTGGTGGCTACACCTTC.

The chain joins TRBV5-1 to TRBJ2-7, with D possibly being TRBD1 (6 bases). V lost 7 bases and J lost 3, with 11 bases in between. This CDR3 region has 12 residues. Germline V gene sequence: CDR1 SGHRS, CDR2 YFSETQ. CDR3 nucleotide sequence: TGCGCCAGCCGCAGGGGTGACTACGAGCAGTACTTC. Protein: CASRRGDYEQYF. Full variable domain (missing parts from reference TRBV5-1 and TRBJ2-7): KAGVTQTPRYLIKTRGQQVTLSCSPISGHRSVSWYQQTPGQGLQFLFEYFSETQRNKGNFPGRFSGRQFSNSRSEMNVSTLELGDSALYLCASRRGDYEQYFGPGTRLTVT.

The CDR3 coding sequence is TGTGCCAGCAGCCCTACAGGGGCCGGAAACACCATATATTTT. This codes for CASSPTGAGNTIYF. This chain links TRBV7-9 with TRBJ1-3; 7 bases match TRBD1. The V and J ends lost 5 bases and 4 bases, in that order; junction bases with no gene match: 5. There are 14 residues in the CDR3. Per the germline V gene, CDR1 is SEHNR and CDR2 is FQNEAQ (reference sequence).

The DNA for the CDR3 is TGTGCCAGCAGGGTTACAGGGGGATTTGGTCAGCCCCAGCATTTT. Translating it yields CASRVTGGFGQPQHF. This chain links TRBV28 with TRBJ1-5; the match to TRBD1 covers 8 bases. J was trimmed by 6 bases and V by 6 bases; bases with no gene match: 10. The CDR3 covers 15 residues. Germline V lookup: CDR1 MDHEN, CDR2 SYDVKM.